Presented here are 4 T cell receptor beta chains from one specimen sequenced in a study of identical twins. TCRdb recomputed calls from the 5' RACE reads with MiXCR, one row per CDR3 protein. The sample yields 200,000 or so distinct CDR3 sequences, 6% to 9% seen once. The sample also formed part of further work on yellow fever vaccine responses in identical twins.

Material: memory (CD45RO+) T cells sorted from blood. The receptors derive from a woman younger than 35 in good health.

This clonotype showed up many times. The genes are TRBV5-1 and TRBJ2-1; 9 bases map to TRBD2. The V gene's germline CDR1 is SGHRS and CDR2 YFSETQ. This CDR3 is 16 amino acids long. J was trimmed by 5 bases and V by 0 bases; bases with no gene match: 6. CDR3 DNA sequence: TGCGCCAGCAGCTTGGTTCCCCTAGCGGGAAACAATGAGCAGTTCTTC. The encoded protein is CASSLVPLAGNNEQFF.

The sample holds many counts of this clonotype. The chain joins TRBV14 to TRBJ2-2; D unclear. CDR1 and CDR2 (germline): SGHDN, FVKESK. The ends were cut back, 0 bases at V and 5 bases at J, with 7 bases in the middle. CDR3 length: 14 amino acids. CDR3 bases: TGTGCCAGCAGCCAAGATATCGGAACCGGGGAGCTGTTTTTT. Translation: CASSQDIGTGELFF.

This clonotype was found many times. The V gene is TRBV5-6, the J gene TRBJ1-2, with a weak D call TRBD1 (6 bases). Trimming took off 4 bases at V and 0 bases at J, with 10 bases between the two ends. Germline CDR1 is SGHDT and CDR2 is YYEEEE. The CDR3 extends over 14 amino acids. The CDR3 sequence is CASSPPGANYGYTF. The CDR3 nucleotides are TGTGCCAGCAGCCCCCCAGGGGCTAACTATGGCTACACCTTC. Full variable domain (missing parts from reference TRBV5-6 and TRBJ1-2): DAGVTQSPTHLIKTRGQQVTLRCSPKSGHDTVSWYQQALGQGPQFIFQYYEEEERQRGNFPDRFSGHQFPNYSSELNVNALLLGDSALYLCASSPPGANYGYTFGSGTRLTVV.

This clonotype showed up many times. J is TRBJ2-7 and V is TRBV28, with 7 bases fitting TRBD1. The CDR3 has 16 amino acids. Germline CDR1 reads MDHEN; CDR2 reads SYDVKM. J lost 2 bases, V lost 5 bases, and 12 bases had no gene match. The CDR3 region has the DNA TGTGCCAGCAGTGATTTAATGGGGACAGCTACCTACGAGCAGTACTTC. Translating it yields CASSDLMGTATYEQYF.